This T cell receptor (beta chain) was captured by sequencing in a study of shared clonotypes between healthy human individuals. Study in general: Each donor's CD4 naive and CD4 memory cells filled three plates apiece, CD8 naive two, and CD8 memory one.

Germline loops: CDR1 PRHDT, CDR2 FYEKMQ (reference sequence). There are 13 residues in the CDR3. Trimming cost V 0 bases and J 8 bases, with 8 bases left between them. About this clone: What it binds is not known.

Each subset's genomic DNA was split evenly across several immunoSEQ plates. TCRdb's table, derived via immunoSEQ multiplex PCR, lists solely in-frame clones and lacks some. The profile covers about 2 million clones, with just under 95% appearing a single time and under 1.5% taken by the ten largest. Naive CD8 cells lacked CD45RO, underwent positive selection for CCR7 and left out terminally differentiated effector memory CD45RA+ cells. Study-wide findings and caveats: Naive subsets generally exceeded memory subsets in estimated richness. Sample collection involved blood only; tissue repertoires are likely different.

The genes are TRBV13 and TRBJ2-4, with no clear D. This clonotype was obtained from a man aged 18 to 35 in good health. Sequencing was done on a sample of naive CD8+ T cells sorted from blood. The CDR3 DNA is TGTGCCAGCAGCTTAGGGCATCCTGACATTCAGTACTTC. As protein: CASSLGHPDIQYF.